The clone carrying this T cell receptor (beta chain) was picked up many times. Antigen: not known. CDR3 length equals 19 residues. The germline CDR1 and CDR2 sequences are SGHRS and YFSETQ. Trimming at V came to 1 base and at J to 1 base, leaving 14 bases not matched to a gene. The data were obtained in a study of T cells in Graves' hyperthyroidism and ophthalmopathy. Study-level information: Peripheral blood specimens were obtained at initial diagnosis, prior to any treatment. Findings of the study overall: Within blood appeared most thyroid clonotypes that had expanded above 0.001. A model built on 13 V-J features separated ophthalmopathy from stable hyperthyroidism.

Thyroid ultrasound and orbital computed tomography, with clinical symptoms and serum thyroxine and TRAb, informed diagnoses. Regions amplified from RNA transcripts were the TCR beta CDR3 regions. The HTBI set primed first-round TCR CDR3 RT-PCR. Using its own MiXCR run on the multiplex PCR reads, TCRdb lists one record per CDR3 protein. The data contain roughly 380,000 distinct CDR3 sequences, approximately 15% of them seen just once; the ten biggest clones take up approximately 5.8%. The chain recombines TRBV5-1 with TRBJ2-3, with 8 bases aligning to TRBD2. The material sequenced was blood. This clonotype originated in a woman between 18 and 30 years old with Graves' hyperthyroidism. DNA of the CDR3: TGCGCCAGCAGCTTGTCTCTATCGAGCGGGAGTGGCGGCACAGATACGCAGTATTTT. Protein product: CASSLSLSSGSGGTDTQYF.